The 12 T cell receptor beta chains below come from one sample, sequenced in a study of Graves' ophthalmopathy and Graves' hyperthyroidism. Amplification targeted the TCR beta CDR3 regions, with RNA transcripts as the source material. Second-round multiplex PCR came after a first-round RT-PCR that employed HTBI primers. TCRdb re-derived calls from the multiplex PCR reads in MiXCR, one entry per CDR3 protein. Counted here are some 520,000 distinct CDR3 sequences, around an eighth occurring once; the ten biggest clones make up about 9.4%. The sample consisted of blood. The receptor set was obtained from a woman aged 25 to 45 with Graves' ophthalmopathy.

This clonotype has just a few counts. A much larger clone sits a single nucleotide away, making a read error possible. The chain carries TRBV7-3 and TRBJ1-6; D gene unclear. Germline V gene lookup returns CDR1 SGHTA and CDR2 FQGTGA. This CDR3 contains 12 residues. Trimming removed 5 bases from V and 8 bases from J, with 7 bases in between. Written as DNA, the CDR3 is TGTGCCAGCAGCCTCCCCCATTCACCCCTCCACTTT. This encodes CASSLPHSPLHF.

With respect to this clonotype: A clone one base away is much larger, so this may be a read error. The gene calls are TRBV6-2 or TRBV6-3 and TRBJ1-6, with 7 positions matching TRBD1. The CDR3 extends over 14 amino acids. V was pared by 5 bases and J by 6 bases, with 4 bases of the junction left unmatched. CDR1 and CDR2 (germline): MNHEY, SVGEGT. CDR3 coding DNA: TGTGCCAGCAGTGAGACAGGGCCTAATTCACCCCTCCACTTT. Its translation: CASSETGPNSPLHF.

In this sample, this clonotype turned up many times. The chain has TRBV20-1 and TRBJ2-7; 7 bases align to TRBD2. Germline V lookup: CDR1 DFQATT, CDR2 SNEGSKA (reference sequence). The CDR3 contains 14 residues. With V trimmed by 4 bases and J by 2 bases, 8 bases remained unmatched. CDR3 DNA sequence: TGCAGTGCTACTGTGGGGGAGGGCCCCTACGAGCAGTACTTC. Translated, it gives CSATVGEGPYEQYF.

This clonotype was observed a handful of times. CDR3 nucleotides: TGTGCCAGCTCACCACCGGCCGGGACCTACGAGCAGTACTTC. It is translated as CASSPPAGTYEQYF. V is TRBV18 and J is TRBJ2-7; D possibly corresponds to TRBD2 (5 bases). The CDR3 covers 14 residues. V was shortened by 0 bases and J by 2 bases, with 8 bases between the two germline ends. Germline CDR1 reads KGHSH; CDR2 reads LQKENI.

This clonotype was detected many times. V is TRBV27 and J is TRBJ1-2, with 9 bases matching TRBD1. The ends lost 9 bases at V and 8 bases at J; junction bases unmatched: 13. CDR1 MNHEY and CDR2 SMNVEV come from the germline V gene (reference sequence). This CDR3 has 14 residues. In nucleotides, the CDR3 is TGTGCCAGTAGACGAACAGGGGGCGAAACGGGCTACACCTTC. Translating gives CASRRTGGETGYTF.

This clonotype was detected ten times or more. This rearrangement joins TRBV28 to TRBJ1-1; D gene unclear. This CDR3 is 14 amino acids long. V was trimmed by 5 bases and J by 4 bases, leaving 14 bases between them. Germline CDR1 reads MDHEN; CDR2 reads SYDVKM. CDR3 nucleotide sequence: TGTGCCAGCAGTCGTCCGGGCCTTGGCACTGAAGCTTTCTTT. It specifies CASSRPGLGTEAFF.

This clonotype occurred many times. The CDR3 protein is CASSLHRGVVEQYF. In nucleotides, the CDR3 is TGTGCCAGCAGTTTACATCGTGGCGTCGTCGAGCAGTACTTC. V and J are TRBV28 and TRBJ2-7, with D unresolved. This CDR3 is built from 14 residues. Germline V gives CDR1 MDHEN, CDR2 SYDVKM. V lost 2 bases and J lost 6, with 14 bases in between.

CDR3 coding DNA: TGCGCCAGCAGCCAAGTCCCGGGACCCCCGGGCGTAGAGACCCAGTACTTC. It is translated as CASSQVPGPPGVETQYF. The chain combines TRBV4-1 with TRBJ2-5; D possibly uses TRBD1 or TRBD2 (5 bases each). From germline, CDR1 is MGHRA and CDR2 YSYEKL. This CDR3 region has 17 residues. The ends were cut back, 1 base at V and 4 bases at J, with 19 bases in the middle.

On this clonotype itself: A read error is possible here, since a much larger clone lies one base away. V usage is TRBV27 and J usage is TRBJ1-1, with 7 bases aligning to TRBD1. Germline lookup yields CDR1 MNHEY and CDR2 SMNVEV (reference sequence). Trimming at V came to 5 bases and at J to 5 bases, leaving 14 bases not matched to a gene. This CDR3 has 16 amino acids. The CDR3 region is CASSPRTGVGATEAFF. For the CDR3, the DNA is TGTGCCAGCAGTCCGAGAACAGGGGTGGGAGCGACTGAAGCTTTCTTT.

This clonotype appeared a single time. This chain uses TRBV7-9 with TRBJ2-7; possibly TRBD2 for D (5 bases). CDR3 length: 15 amino acids. The germline V gene has CDR1 SEHNR and CDR2 FQNEAQ (reference sequence). Deletions cut 4 bases from V and 3 bases from J, with 16 bases between. CDR3 bases: TGTGCCAGCAGCTCCACTGATCCGGGGTACTACGAGCAGTACTTC. Protein sequence: CASSSTDPGYYEQYF.

This clonotype has a count of ten or more. V is TRBV6-1 and J is TRBJ2-6; unclear D gene. This CDR3 spans 15 amino acids. Germline V gene lookup returns CDR1 MNHNS and CDR2 SASEGT. The germline V and J ends were trimmed by 7 bases and 1 base, with 11 bases remaining between them. The CDR3 bases are TGTGCCAGCAATGGAGCGAAATCTGGGGCCAACGTCCTGACTTTC. Translated: CASNGAKSGANVLTF.

The rearrangement uses TRBV30 and TRBJ2-7; TRBD1 aligns across 9 bases. Germline loops: CDR1 GTSNPN, CDR2 SVGIG (reference sequence). With V trimmed by 4 bases and J by 5 bases, 15 bases remained unmatched. This CDR3 spans 16 amino acids. CDR3 in amino acids: CAWTASRTGVLNEQYF. DNA for the CDR3: TGTGCCTGGACCGCTTCTCGGACAGGGGTTCTCAACGAGCAGTACTTC.